This T cell receptor (beta chain) was found in a study of cytomegalovirus exposure and HLA in healthy donors. Overall study findings and caveats: According to the study, roughly 160 TCR beta chains were cytomegalovirus-associated. For most subjects, TCR beta sequences were reported to predict HLA-A and HLA-B alleles with accuracy. Evidence from a later analysis indicated that most CMV-associated TCR beta chains looked HLA-restricted. Accounts indicate the classifier identified cytomegalovirus status with strong specificity and sensitivity.

There are 15 residues in the CDR3. CDR1 and CDR2 (germline): SGDLS, YYNGEE. Trimming took off 1 base at V and 5 bases at J, with 14 bases between the two ends. 13 Jbeta primers and 60 Vbeta primers were used for the PCR. Method: immunoSEQ multiplex PCR; TCRdb's copy keeps in-frame clones and lacks some. Of some 130,000 clones listed, around 10% were seen once; the top ten hold 5.5% to 8%. Notes on this clone: Its target is not known.

The clonotype originates from a woman aged 40-49 years in good health and CMV-seropositive. The specimen was PBMCs. The chain couples TRBV9 to TRBJ2-3; D might be TRBD2 (6 bases). The CDR3 sequence is CASSVRPGVGDTQYF. CDR3 nucleotide sequence: TGTGCCAGCAGCGTACGGCCGGGGGTCGGAGATACGCAGTATTTT.